This T cell receptor (beta chain) was recorded in a study of spatial heterogeneity in lung cancer. About the study: The library had UMIs, and each TCR and UMI pair averaged more than ten raw reads. Regarding the study as a whole: Blood contained ubiquitous expanded tumor TCRs more at resection than at follow-up.

The presence of a unique molecular identifier marked each TCR cDNA molecule. A single record per CDR3 protein comes from TCRdb applying MiXCR to the 5' RACE reads. The sample contains 55,000 to 70,000 distinct CDR3 sequences, approximately 6% of which appear only once. The germline V gene has CDR1 SEHNR and CDR2 FQNEAQ (reference sequence). This CDR3 is 13 amino acids long. Trimming left V 8 bases short and J 4 bases short, with 14 bases between. The time point was: sample taken at primary tumor resection. The input material, whole RNA from tumor, nontumor lung or frozen PBMC, was sequenced unsorted. As to this clonotype: The antigen is not known.

The sequencing here drew on PBMCs, taken at surgery. The source of this sequence is a female donor with early-stage non-small cell lung cancer. The chain is built from TRBV7-9 and TRBJ1-1, with D perhaps matching TRBD1 (5 bases). The CDR3, as DNA: TGTGCCAGCTTTGTGGAGGGACTCACTGAAGCTTTCTTT. Translated, it gives CASFVEGLTEAFF.